This TCR beta chain derives from a study of siplizumab effects on memory and regulatory T cells. The study's findings and limits: The diversity of naive T cells seemed greater than that of memory cells, and their alloresponse contribution seemed major. Among sequences traceable to unstimulated CD4+ memory cells, alloreactive ones were significantly reduced by siplizumab.

Notes on this clone: The antigen is unknown.

Assaying covered 85,000 to 100,000 TCR templates per sample. Sequencing used immunoSEQ multiplex PCR; TCRdb keeps in-frame clones, though not all of them. The data hold 50,000 to 70,000 clones, with around 96% observed a single time. Looked up from germline, CDR1 is MNHEY and CDR2 is SVGAGI. Between the trimmed V and J ends, which lost 7 bases and 0 bases, there was a span of 9 bases. This CDR3 region has 13 residues. Naive, memory, effector memory and TEMRA subsets that were unstimulated underwent sequencing in a few donor pairs. This sequence was found in a human donor in good health. The V gene is TRBV6-5, the J gene TRBJ1-1; D call uncertain. The sequencing input was naive CD8+ T cells sorted from blood. The CDR3: CASTPTVNTEAFF. The CDR3 bases are TGTGCCAGCACCCCAACTGTGAACACTGAAGCTTTCTTT.